Below are 8 T cell receptor beta chains sequenced from a single sample in a study of blood T cell repertoires in COVID-19. TCRdb's copy holds only in-frame clones and misses some; the assay was immunoSEQ multiplex PCR. The sample lists about 420,000 clones, about 90% occurring once. Sequences were obtained from peripheral blood. The receptors derive from a young man with COVID-19, enrolled during active disease.

This chain links TRBV7-2 with TRBJ2-7; no reliable D call. Germline V gene sequence: CDR1 SGHTA, CDR2 FQGNSA. The CDR3 covers 14 residues. With 1 base removed from V and 0 bases from J, the gap between germline ends came to 7 bases. The CDR3 DNA follows: TGTGCCAGCAGCTTAGTACTCGGCTCCTACGAGCAGTACTTC. It translates to CASSLVLGSYEQYF.

The rearrangement links TRBV6-5 to TRBJ1-5, with D possibly TRBD1 on 6 matching bases. Germline assignment: CDR1 MNHEY and CDR2 SVGAGI. CDR3 size: 13 residues. With 8 bases removed from V and 7 bases from J, the gap between germline ends came to 15 bases. For the CDR3, the DNA is TGTGCCAGCTCCATCGGGGGGCTACAGCCCCAGCATTTT. Translating gives CASSIGGLQPQHF.

The gene calls are TRBV7-8 and TRBJ2-7; D is possibly TRBD2 (7 bases). Germline assignment: CDR1 SGHVS and CDR2 FQNEAQ. The CDR3 length is 16 residues. V was shortened by 4 bases and J by 3 bases, with 19 bases between the two germline ends. The CDR3 DNA sequence: TGTGCCAGCAGCTCGACTAGCACACGAGGGGGCTACGAGCAGTACTTC. Its protein is CASSSTSTRGGYEQYF.

This clone was detected once. This sequence joins TRBV30 and TRBJ1-1; no firm D call. CDR3 length: 15 residues. V lost 0 bases and J lost 4, with 15 bases in between. Germline values: CDR1 GTSNPN, CDR2 SVGIG (reference sequence). CDR3 bases: TGTGCCTGGAGTGTTAAGGCGGCTTTAGGCACTGAAGCTTTCTTT. It codes for CAWSVKAALGTEAFF.

This clone was detected only once. The rearrangement uses TRBV4-1 and TRBJ2-3, with a tentative D call TRBD2 (6 bases). This CDR3 region has 18 residues. Germline-derived CDR1 and CDR2 are MGHRA and YSYEKL. Trimming removed 0 bases at V and 4 bases at J, with 20 bases between. This CDR3 is CASSQDSFASETSDTQYF. CDR3 sequence (DNA): TGCGCCAGCAGCCAAGATAGTTTCGCTAGCGAAACCTCAGATACGCAGTATTTT.

This clone was found once. This sequence joins TRBV28 and TRBJ2-7; TRBD1 might be the D (5 bases). Germline V gives CDR1 MDHEN, CDR2 SYDVKM. The V gene lost 3 bases and the J gene lost 6 bases, with 18 bases spanning the gap. CDR3 length: 15 amino acids. The CDR3 nucleotides are TGTGCCAGCAGTTTCCAGGGTGAGGAATTTGGCGAGCAGTACTTC. Translation: CASSFQGEEFGEQYF.

The chain recombines TRBV7-9 with TRBJ2-1, with D possibly being TRBD2 (5 bases). Trimming shortened V by 5 bases and J by 5 bases, and 19 bases separated the two germline ends. The V gene's germline CDR1 is SEHNR and CDR2 FQNEAQ (reference sequence). The CDR3 spans 16 residues. The CDR3 coding sequence is TGTGCCAGCAGCCCTAATAGCGAGAAAGGCCACAATGAGCAGTTCTTC. Translation gives CASSPNSEKGHNEQFF.

This sequence joins TRBV3-1 (or the pseudogene TRBV3-2) and TRBJ1-5; D possibly corresponds to TRBD1 (6 bases). Germline V CDR1 and CDR2: LGHDT, YNNKEL (reference sequence). Trimming took off 2 bases at V and 2 bases at J, with 22 bases between the two ends. CDR3 length: 19 amino acids. CDR3 sequence reads: CASSQTGGRGPWGNQPQHF. CDR3 sequence (DNA): TGTGCCAGCAGCCAAACGGGGGGCAGGGGCCCTTGGGGCAATCAGCCCCAGCATTTT.